This T cell receptor beta chain was identified in a study of blood T cell repertoires in COVID-19. Across the whole study: The United States, Italy and Spain provided the acute and convalescent COVID-19 samples. The analysed material was cDNA or gDNA that came from T cells, B-cell-depleted T cells, or PBMCs.

Authors' data handling: For nucleated cells, counts were estimated from reference gene primer amplification. The data were produced by immunoSEQ multiplex PCR, yet TCRdb's version contains in-frame clones alone and is incomplete. V and J calls and clone size are copied from that table; D and trimming were computed from the DNA. The repertoire holds about 430,000 clones, with about 88% as singletons. All exposed participants met a person with COVID-19 within 2 weeks before entering the study. This CDR3 spans 12 amino acids. Trimming removed 5 bases from V and 2 bases from J, with 8 bases in between. Germline V gene lookup returns CDR1 SGHRS and CDR2 YFSETQ.

The source material was PBMCs or T cells enriched from blood (not recorded which). The sequence was obtained from a woman between 18 and 30 years old who had been exposed to COVID-19. This chain joins TRBV5-1 and TRBJ2-7; no firm D call. CDR3 coding DNA: TGCGCCAGCAGGCTGGAGACCTACGAGCAGTACTTC. It is translated as CASRLETYEQYF. The entire variable domain, with the rest obtained from reference TRBV5-1 and TRBJ2-7, is as follows: KAGVTQTPRYLIKTRGQQVTLSCSPISGHRSVSWYQQTPGQGLQFLFEYFSETQRNKGNFPGRFSGRQFSNSRSEMNVSTLELGDSALYLCASRLETYEQYFGPGTRLTVT.